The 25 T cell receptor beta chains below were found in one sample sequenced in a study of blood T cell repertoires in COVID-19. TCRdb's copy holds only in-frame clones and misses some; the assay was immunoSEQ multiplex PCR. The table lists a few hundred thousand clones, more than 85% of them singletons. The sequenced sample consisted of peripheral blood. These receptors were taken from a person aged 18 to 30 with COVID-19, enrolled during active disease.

CDR3: CASSNRDSSNQPQHF. In DNA form, the CDR3 reads TGTGCCAGTAGTAACCGGGACAGTAGCAATCAGCCCCAGCATTTT. J is TRBJ1-5 and V is TRBV19; 7 bases are a match to TRBD1. CDR3 length equals 15 residues. The V segment lost 4 bases and the J segment 0 bases; nucleotides outside the gene matches: 3. The germline CDR1 and CDR2 sequences are LNHDA and SQIVND (reference sequence).

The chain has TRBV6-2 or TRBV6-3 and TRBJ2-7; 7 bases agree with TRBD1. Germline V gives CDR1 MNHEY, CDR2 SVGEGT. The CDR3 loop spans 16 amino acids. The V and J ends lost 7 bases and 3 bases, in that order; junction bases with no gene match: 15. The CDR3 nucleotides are TGTGCCAGCACCCCAGCCCAGGACAGGATCTTCTACGAGCAGTACTTC. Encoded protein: CASTPAQDRIFYEQYF.

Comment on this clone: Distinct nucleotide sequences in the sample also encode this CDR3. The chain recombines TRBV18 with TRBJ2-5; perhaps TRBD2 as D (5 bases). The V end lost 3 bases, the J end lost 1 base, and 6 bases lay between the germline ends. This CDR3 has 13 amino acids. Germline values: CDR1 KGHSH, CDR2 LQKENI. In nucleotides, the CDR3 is TGTGCCAGCTCACCGGGGAGCCAAGAGACCCAGTACTTC. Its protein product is CASSPGSQETQYF.

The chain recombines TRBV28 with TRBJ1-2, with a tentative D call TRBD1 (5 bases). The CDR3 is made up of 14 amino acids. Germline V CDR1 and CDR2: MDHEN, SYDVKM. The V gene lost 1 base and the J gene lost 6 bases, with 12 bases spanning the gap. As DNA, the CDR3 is TGTGCCAGCAGTTTATTTCAGGGCTCGAATGGCTACACCTTC. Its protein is CASSLFQGSNGYTF.

As DNA, the CDR3 is TGCAGCGTTGCCCAACGTCAAGGGAGGCCTGAAGCTTTCTTT. Protein sequence: CSVAQRQGRPEAFF. This chain joins TRBV29-1 and TRBJ1-1, with D uncertain. V was pared by 4 bases and J by 6 bases, with 18 bases between. The germline V gene has CDR1 SQVTM and CDR2 ANQGSEA. The CDR3 covers 14 residues.

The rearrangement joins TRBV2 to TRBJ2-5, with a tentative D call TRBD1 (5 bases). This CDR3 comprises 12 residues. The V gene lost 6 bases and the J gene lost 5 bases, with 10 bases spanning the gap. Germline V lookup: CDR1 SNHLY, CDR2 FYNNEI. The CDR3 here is CASRRGSETQYF. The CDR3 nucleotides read TGTGCCAGCAGAAGGGGCTCGGAGACCCAGTACTTC.

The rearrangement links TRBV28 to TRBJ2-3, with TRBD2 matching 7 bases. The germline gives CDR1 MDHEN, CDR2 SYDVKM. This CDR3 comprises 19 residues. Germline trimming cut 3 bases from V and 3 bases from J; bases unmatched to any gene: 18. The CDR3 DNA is TGTGCCAGCAGTTTTCTTAACAGCGGGAATGTATTTTTGACAGATACGCAGTATTTT. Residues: CASSFLNSGNVFLTDTQYF.

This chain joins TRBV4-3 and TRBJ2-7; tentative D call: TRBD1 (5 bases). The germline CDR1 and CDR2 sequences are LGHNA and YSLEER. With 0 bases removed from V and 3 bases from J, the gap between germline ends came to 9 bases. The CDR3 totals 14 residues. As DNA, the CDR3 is TGCGCCAGCAGCCAAGATTCGCAGGGCTACGAGCAGTACTTC. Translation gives CASSQDSQGYEQYF.

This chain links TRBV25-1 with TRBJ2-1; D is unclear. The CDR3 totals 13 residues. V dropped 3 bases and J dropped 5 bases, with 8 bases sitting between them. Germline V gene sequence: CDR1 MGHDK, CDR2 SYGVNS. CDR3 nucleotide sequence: TGTGCCAGCAGTGATTTCAGAAACAATGAGCAGTTCTTC. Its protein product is CASSDFRNNEQFF.

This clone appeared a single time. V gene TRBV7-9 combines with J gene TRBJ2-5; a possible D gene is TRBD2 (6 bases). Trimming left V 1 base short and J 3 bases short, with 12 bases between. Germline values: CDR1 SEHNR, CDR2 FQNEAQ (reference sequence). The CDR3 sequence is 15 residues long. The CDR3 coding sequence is TGTGCCAGCAGCTTAGTTTCGGGGAGGAAAGAGACCCAGTACTTC. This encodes CASSLVSGRKETQYF.

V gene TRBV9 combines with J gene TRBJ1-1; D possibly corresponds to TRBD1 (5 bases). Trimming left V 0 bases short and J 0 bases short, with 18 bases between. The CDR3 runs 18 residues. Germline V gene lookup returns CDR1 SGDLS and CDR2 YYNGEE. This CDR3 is CASSVGGGEVPMNTEAFF. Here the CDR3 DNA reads TGTGCCAGCAGCGTAGGGGGAGGGGAAGTCCCCATGAACACTGAAGCTTTCTTT. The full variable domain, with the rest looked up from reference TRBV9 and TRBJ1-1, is DSGVTQTPKHLITATGQRVTLRCSPRSGDLSVYWYQQSLDQGLQFLIQYYNGEERAKGNILERFSAQQFPDLHSELNLSSLELGDSALYFCASSVGGGEVPMNTEAFFGQGTRLTVV.

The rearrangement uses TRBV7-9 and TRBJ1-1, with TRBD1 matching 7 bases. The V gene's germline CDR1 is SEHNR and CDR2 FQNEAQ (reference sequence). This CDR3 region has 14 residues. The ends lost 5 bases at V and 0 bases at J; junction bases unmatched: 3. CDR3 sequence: CASSRQGLNTEAFF. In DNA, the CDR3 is TGTGCCAGCAGCCGACAGGGCCTGAACACTGAAGCTTTCTTT.

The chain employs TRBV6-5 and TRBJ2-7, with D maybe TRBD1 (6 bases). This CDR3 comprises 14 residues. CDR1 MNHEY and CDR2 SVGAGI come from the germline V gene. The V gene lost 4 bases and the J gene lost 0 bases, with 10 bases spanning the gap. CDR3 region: CASSWGTLSYEQYF. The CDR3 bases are TGTGCCAGCAGTTGGGGGACACTCTCCTACGAGCAGTACTTC.

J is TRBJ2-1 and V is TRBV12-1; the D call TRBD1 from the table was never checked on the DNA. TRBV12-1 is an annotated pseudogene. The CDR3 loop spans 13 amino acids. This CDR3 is CASSSPGQGDKFF. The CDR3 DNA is TGTGCCAGCAGCTCGCCGGGACAGGGCGATAAGTTCTTC.

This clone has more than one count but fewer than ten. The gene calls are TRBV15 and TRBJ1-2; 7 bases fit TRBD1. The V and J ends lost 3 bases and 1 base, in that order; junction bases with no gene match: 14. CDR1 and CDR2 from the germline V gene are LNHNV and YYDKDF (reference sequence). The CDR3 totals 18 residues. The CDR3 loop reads CATSRKHGTEIFNYGYTF. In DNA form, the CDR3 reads TGTGCCACCAGCAGGAAACACGGGACAGAGATTTTTAACTATGGCTACACCTTC.

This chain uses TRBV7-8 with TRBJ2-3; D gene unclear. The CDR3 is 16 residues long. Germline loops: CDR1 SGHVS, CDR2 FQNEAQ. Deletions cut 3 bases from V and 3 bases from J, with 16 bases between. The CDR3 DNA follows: TGTGCCAGCAGCTTTGCTAGTTCATTGCGGACAGATACGCAGTATTTT. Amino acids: CASSFASSLRTDTQYF.

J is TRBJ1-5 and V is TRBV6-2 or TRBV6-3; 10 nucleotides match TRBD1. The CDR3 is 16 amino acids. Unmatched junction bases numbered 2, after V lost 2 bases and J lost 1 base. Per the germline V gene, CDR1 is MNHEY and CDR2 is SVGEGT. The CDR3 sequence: CASSYRTGGSNQPQHF. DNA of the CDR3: TGTGCCAGCAGTTACAGGACAGGGGGAAGCAATCAGCCCCAGCATTTT.

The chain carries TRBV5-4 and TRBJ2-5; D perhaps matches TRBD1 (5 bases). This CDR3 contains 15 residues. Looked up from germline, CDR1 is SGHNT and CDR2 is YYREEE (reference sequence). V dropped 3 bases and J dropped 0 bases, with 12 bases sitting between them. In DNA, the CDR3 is TGTGCCAGCAGCTCCCCGACAGACTACCAAGAGACCCAGTACTTC. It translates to CASSSPTDYQETQYF.

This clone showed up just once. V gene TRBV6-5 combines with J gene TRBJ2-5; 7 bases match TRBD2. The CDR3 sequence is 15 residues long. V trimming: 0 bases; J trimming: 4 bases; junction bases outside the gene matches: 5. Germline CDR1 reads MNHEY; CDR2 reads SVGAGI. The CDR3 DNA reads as TGTGCCAGCAGTTACTCGGGGGGGGTCTCAGAGACCCAGTACTTC. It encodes CASSYSGGVSETQYF.

Here the CDR3 DNA reads TGTGCCAGCAGCTTGGTCTCGGCGCTAGCGGGAGACGAGCAGTACTTC. Protein product: CASSLVSALAGDEQYF. The chain carries TRBV5-8 and TRBJ2-7; 10 bases agree with TRBD2. Germline V CDR1 and CDR2: SGHTS, YDEGEE. J lost 5 bases, V lost 0 bases, and 8 bases had no gene match. CDR3 length equals 16 residues.

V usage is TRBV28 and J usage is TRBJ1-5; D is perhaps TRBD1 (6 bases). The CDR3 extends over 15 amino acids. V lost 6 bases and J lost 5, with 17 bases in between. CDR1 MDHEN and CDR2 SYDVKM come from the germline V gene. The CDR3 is CASSKTGKADQPQHF. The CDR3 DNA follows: TGTGCCAGCAGCAAAACAGGGAAGGCGGATCAGCCCCAGCATTTT.

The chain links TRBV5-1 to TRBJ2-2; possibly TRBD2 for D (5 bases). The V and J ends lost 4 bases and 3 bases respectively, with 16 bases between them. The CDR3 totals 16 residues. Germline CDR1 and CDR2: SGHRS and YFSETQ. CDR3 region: CASSTPDAGYTGELFF. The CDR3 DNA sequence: TGCGCCAGCAGCACGCCAGATGCGGGCTACACCGGGGAGCTGTTTTTT.

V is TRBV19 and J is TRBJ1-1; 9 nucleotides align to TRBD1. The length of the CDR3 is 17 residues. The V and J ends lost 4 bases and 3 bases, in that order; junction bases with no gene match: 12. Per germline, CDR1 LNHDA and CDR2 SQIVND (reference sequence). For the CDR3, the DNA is TGTGCCAGTAGTAGGGGTCGGGGGGACAGGGCCTACACTGAAGCTTTCTTT. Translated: CASSRGRGDRAYTEAFF.

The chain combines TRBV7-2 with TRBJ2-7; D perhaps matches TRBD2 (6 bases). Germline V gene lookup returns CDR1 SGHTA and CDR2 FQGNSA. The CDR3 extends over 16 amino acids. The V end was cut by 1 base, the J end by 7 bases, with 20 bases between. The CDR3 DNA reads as TGTGCCAGCAGCTTAGGGGTCCATACAGTTGCGGGGGAGCAGTACTTC. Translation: CASSLGVHTVAGEQYF.

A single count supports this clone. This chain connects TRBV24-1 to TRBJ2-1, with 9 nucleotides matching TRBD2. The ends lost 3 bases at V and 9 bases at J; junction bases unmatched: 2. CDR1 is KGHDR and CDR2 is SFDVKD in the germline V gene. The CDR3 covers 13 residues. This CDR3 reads CATSDRLAAEQFF. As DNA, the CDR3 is TGTGCCACCAGTGATCGACTAGCGGCTGAGCAGTTCTTC.